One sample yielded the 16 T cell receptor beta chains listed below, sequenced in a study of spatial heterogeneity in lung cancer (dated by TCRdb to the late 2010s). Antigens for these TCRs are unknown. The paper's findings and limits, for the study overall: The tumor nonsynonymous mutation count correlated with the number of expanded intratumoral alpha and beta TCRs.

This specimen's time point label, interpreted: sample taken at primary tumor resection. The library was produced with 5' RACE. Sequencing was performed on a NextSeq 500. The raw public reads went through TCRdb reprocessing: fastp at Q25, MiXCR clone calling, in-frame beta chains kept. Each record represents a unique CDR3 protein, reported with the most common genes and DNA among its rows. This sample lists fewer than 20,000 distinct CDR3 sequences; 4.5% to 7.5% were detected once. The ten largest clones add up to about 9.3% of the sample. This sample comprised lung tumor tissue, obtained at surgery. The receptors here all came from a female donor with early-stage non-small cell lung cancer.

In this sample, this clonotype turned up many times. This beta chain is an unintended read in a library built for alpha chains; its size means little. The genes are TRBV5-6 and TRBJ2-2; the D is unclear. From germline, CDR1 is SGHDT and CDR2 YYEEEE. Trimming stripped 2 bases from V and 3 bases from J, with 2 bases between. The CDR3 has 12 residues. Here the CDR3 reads CASSFDTGELFF. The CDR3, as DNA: TGTGCCAGCAGCTTCGACACCGGGGAGCTGTTTTTT.

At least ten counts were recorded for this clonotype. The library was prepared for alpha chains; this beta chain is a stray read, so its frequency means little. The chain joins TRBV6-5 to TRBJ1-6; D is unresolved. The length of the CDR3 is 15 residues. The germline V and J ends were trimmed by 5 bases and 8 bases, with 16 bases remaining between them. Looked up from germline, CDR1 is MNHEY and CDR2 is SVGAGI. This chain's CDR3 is CASSRTQANHSPLHF. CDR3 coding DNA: TGTGCCAGCAGTCGAACTCAGGCAAACCATTCACCCCTCCACTTT.

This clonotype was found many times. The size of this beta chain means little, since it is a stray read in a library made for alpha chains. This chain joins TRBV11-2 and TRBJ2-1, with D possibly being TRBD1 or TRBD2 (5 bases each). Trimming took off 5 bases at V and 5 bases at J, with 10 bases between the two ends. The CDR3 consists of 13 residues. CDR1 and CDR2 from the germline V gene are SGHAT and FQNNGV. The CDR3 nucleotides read TGTGCCAGCAGCCCTCGGGGCCACAATGAGCAGTTCTTC. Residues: CASSPRGHNEQFF. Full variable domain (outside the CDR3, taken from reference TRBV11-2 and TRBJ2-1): EAGVAQSPRYKIIEKRQSVAFWCNPISGHATLYWYQQILGQGPKLLIQFQNNGVVDDSQLPKDRFSAERLKGVDSTLKIQPAKLEDSAVYLCASSPRGHNEQFFGPGTRLTVL.

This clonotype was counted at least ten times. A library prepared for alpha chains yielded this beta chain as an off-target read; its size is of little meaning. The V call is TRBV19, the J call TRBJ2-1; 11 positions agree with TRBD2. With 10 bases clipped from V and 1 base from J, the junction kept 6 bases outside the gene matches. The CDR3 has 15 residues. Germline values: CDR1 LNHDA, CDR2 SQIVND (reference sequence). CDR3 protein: CATTGTSGSYNEQFF. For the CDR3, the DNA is TGTGCCACAACCGGGACTAGCGGATCCTACAATGAGCAGTTCTTC.

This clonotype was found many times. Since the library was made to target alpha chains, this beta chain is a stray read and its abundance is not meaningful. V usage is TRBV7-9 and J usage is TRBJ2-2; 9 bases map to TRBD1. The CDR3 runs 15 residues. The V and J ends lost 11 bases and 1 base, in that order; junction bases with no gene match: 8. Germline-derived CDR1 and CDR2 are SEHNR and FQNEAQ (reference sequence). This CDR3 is CAGRPGQGNTGELFF. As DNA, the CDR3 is TGTGCCGGACGACCGGGACAGGGGAACACCGGGGAGCTGTTTTTT.

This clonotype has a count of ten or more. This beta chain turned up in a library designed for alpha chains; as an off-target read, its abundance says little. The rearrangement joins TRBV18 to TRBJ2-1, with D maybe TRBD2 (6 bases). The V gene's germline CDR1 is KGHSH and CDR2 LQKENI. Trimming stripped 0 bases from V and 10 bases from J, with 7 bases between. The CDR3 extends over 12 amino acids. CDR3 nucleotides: TGTGCCAGCTCACCACCTCTAGCGGAGCAGTTCTTC. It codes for CASSPPLAEQFF.

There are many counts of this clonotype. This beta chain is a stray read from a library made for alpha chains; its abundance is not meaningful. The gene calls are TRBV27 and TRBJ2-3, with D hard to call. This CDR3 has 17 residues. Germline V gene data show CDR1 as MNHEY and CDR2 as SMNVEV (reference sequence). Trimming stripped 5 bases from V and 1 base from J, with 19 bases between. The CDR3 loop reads CASSPLPHSVRTDTQYF. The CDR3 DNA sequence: TGTGCCAGCAGTCCCCTTCCACACTCGGTACGCACAGATACGCAGTATTTT.

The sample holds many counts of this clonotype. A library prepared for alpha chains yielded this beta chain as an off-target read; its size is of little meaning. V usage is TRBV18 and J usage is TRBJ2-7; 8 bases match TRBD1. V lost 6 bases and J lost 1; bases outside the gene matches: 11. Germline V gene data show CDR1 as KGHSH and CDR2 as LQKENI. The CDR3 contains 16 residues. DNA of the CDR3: TGTGCCAGCTCTCGAAACCCCGGGACAGGTTCCTACGAGCAGTACTTC. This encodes CASSRNPGTGSYEQYF. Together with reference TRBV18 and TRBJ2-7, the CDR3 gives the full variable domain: NAGVMQNPRHLVRRRGQEARLRCSPMKGHSHVYWYRQLPEEGLKFMVYLQKENIIDESGMPKERFSAEFPKEGPSILRIQQVVRGDSAAYFCASSRNPGTGSYEQYFGPGTRLTVT.

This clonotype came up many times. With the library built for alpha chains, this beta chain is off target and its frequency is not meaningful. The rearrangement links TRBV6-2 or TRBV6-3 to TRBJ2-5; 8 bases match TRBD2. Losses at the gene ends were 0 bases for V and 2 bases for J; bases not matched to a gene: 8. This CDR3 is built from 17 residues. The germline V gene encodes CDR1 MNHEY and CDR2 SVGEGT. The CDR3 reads CASSYSLVRGDQETQYF. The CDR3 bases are TGTGCCAGCAGTTACTCCTTAGTGCGGGGGGATCAAGAGACCCAGTACTTC.

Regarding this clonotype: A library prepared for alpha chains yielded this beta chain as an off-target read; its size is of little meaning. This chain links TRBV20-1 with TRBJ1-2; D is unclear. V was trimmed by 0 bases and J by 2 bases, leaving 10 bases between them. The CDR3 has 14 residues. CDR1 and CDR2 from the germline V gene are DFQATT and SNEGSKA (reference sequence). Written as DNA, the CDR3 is TGCAGTGCTAGAGAAAAACAGATCAACTATGGCTACACCTTC. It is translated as CSAREKQINYGYTF.

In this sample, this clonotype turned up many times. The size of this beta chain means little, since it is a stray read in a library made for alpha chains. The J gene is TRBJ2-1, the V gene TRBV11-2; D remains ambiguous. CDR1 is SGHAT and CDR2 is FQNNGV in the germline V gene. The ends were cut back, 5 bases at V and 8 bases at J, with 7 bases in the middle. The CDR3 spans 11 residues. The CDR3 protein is CASSRADEQFF. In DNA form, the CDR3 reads TGTGCCAGCAGCAGGGCGGATGAGCAGTTCTTC.

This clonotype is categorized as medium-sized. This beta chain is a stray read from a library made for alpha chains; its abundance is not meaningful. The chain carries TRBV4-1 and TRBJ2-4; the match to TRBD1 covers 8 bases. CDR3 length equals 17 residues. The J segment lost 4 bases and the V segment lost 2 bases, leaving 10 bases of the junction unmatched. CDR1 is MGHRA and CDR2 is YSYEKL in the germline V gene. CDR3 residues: CASSQQTGQGKKNIQYF. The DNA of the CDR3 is TGCGCCAGCAGCCAACAAACAGGACAGGGTAAAAAAAACATTCAGTACTTC.

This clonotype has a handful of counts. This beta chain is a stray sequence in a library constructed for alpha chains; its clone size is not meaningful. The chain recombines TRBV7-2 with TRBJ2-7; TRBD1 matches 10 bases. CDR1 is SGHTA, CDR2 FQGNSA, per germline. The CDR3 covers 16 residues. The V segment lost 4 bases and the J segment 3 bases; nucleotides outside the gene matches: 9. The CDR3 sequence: CASSSLPGQGNYEQYF. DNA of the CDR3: TGTGCCAGCAGCTCACTTCCGGGACAGGGGAACTACGAGCAGTACTTC.

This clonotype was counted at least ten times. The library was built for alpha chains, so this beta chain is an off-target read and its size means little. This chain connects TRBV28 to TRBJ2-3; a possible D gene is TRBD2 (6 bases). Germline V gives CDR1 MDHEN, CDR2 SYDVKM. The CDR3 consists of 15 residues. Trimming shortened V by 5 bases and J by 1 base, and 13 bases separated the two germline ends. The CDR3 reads CASSLPGLRTDTQYF. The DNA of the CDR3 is TGTGCCAGCAGTCTACCGGGACTCCGCACAGATACGCAGTATTTT. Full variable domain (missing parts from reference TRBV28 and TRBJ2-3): DVKVTQSSRYLVKRTGEKVFLECVQDMDHENMFWYRQDPGLGLRLIYFSYDVKMKEKGDIPEGYSVSREKKERFSLILESASTNQTSMYLCASSLPGLRTDTQYFGPGTRLTVL.

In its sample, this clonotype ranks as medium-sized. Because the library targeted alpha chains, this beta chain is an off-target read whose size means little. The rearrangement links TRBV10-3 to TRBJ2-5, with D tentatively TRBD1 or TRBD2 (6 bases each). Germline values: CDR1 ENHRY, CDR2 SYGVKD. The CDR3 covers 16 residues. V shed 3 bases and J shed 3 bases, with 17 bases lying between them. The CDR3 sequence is CAISDIGEEGEETQYF. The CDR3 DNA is TGTGCCATCAGTGACATTGGGGAGGAGGGGGAAGAGACCCAGTACTTC.

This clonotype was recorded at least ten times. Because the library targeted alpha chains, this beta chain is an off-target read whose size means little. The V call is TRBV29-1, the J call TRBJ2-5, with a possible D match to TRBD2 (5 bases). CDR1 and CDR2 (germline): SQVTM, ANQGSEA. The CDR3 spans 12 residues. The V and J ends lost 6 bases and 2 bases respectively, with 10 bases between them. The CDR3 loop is CSVPRGQETQYF. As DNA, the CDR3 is TGCAGCGTCCCCCGGGGTCAAGAGACCCAGTACTTC.